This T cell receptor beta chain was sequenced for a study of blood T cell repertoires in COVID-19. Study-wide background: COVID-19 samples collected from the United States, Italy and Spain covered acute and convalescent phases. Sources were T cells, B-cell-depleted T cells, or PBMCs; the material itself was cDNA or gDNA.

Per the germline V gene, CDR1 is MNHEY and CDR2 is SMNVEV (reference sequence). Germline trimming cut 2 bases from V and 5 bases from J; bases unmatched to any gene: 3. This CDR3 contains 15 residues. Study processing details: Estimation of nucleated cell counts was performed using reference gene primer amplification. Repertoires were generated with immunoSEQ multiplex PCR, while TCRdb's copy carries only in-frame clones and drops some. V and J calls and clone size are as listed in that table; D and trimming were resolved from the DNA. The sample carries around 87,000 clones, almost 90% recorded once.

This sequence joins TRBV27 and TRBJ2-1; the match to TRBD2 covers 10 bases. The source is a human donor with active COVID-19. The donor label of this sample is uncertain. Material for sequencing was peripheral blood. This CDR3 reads CASSLVAGGNNEQFF. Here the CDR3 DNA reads TGTGCCAGCAGTTTAGTAGCGGGGGGAAACAATGAGCAGTTCTTC.